A selection of T cell receptor beta chains follows, all from one sample in a study of blood T cell repertoires in COVID-19. The data were produced by immunoSEQ multiplex PCR, yet TCRdb's version contains in-frame clones alone and is incomplete. The sample holds around 280,000 clones, approximately 86% seen once. The sequenced material came from peripheral blood. Every receptor here comes from a woman aged 50 to 60 who had recovered from COVID-19. The CDR3 runs from the conserved cysteine through the conserved F or W. The order of the fields is clone size, D gene, V gene, J gene, CDR3 protein, CDR3 DNA. The D gene is left open where the match is weak. A clone size is listed for some rows: how often the clone was seen (once, few, many), or a class if it is expanded.

-,-,TRBV15,TRBJ1-1,CATSVGGTEAFF,TGTGCCACCAGCGTTGGAGGCACTGAAGCTTTCTTT
-,-,TRBV29-1,TRBJ1-5,CSVGGHIGQPQHF,TGCAGCGTTGGTGGGCATATAGGTCAGCCCCAGCATTTT
-,TRBD1,TRBV5-1,TRBJ2-7,CASSPGTGLSYEQYF,TGCGCCAGCAGCCCCGGGACAGGGCTCTCCTACGAGCAGTACTTC
-,-,TRBV7-2,TRBJ2-1,CASSLVQGVRNEQFF,TGTGCCAGCAGCTTAGTACAGGGAGTCCGCAATGAGCAGTTCTTC
-,-,TRBV7-8,TRBJ1-2,CASSFGGVVSYTF,TGTGCCAGCAGTTTCGGGGGGGTAGTGAGCTACACCTTC
-,-,TRBV29-1,TRBJ2-1,CSVGGGSYNEQFF,TGCAGCGTTGGAGGGGGCTCCTACAATGAGCAGTTCTTC
-,TRBD1,TRBV5-4,TRBJ2-5,CASSFGTGAETQYF,TGTGCCAGCAGCTTCGGGACAGGGGCGGAGACCCAGTACTTC
-,TRBD1,TRBV5-1,TRBJ2-3,CASSLDGTGGTDTQYF,TGCGCCAGCAGCTTGGATGGGACAGGGGGCACAGATACGCAGTATTTT
-,-,TRBV11-1,TRBJ2-7,CASRKGEGPYEQYF,TGTGCCAGCAGGAAAGGGGAAGGCCCCTACGAGCAGTACTTC
-,-,TRBV15,TRBJ1-3,CATSSGRFSGNTIYF,TGTGCCACCAGCAGTGGTCGGTTCTCTGGAAACACCATATATTTT
-,-,TRBV9,TRBJ1-3,CASSVDRDGNTIYF,TGTGCCAGCAGCGTAGACAGGGACGGAAACACCATATATTTT
once,-,TRBV19,TRBJ2-3,CASTLRGRADTQYF,TGTGCCAGTACCTTAAGGGGGAGGGCAGATACGCAGTATTTT
-,-,TRBV18,TRBJ1-1,CASSPWTVNTEAFF,TGTGCCAGCTCACCGTGGACTGTGAACACTGAAGCTTTCTTT
-,TRBD1,TRBV7-9,TRBJ1-6,CASSLQGVALHF,TGTGCCAGCAGCTTACAGGGGGTAGCCCTCCACTTT
once,TRBD2,TRBV5-1,TRBJ2-2,CASRMIGLAGDTGELFF,TGCGCCAGCAGAATGATTGGACTAGCGGGGGACACCGGGGAGCTGTTTTTT
-,-,TRBV4-3,TRBJ1-1,CASSALQNTEAFF,TGCGCCAGCAGCGCACTACAGAACACTGAAGCTTTCTTT
-,TRBD1,TRBV19,TRBJ1-5,CASSSPFRQGISNQPQHF,TGTGCCAGTAGTTCCCCCTTTCGACAGGGCATTAGCAATCAGCCCCAGCATTTT
-,-,TRBV2,TRBJ1-2,CASKVGRVRGYTF,TGTGCCAGCAAGGTCGGCAGGGTCCGTGGCTACACCTTC
-,-,TRBV4-3,TRBJ1-5,CASSQDLGGNQPQHF,TGCGCCAGCAGCCAAGATCTGGGGGGGAATCAGCCCCAGCATTTT
-,-,TRBV28,TRBJ1-2,CASSLRTGWRYGYTF,TGTGCCAGCAGTTTAAGAACAGGGTGGAGGTATGGCTACACCTTC
-,-,TRBV6-1,TRBJ2-1,CASSEAMRRGEQFF,TGTGCCAGCAGTGAAGCAATGCGCAGGGGTGAGCAGTTCTTC
-,TRBD1,TRBV7-2,TRBJ2-6,CASSLAVGTGRYGANVLTF,TGTGCCAGCAGCTTAGCTGTGGGGACAGGGCGGTATGGGGCCAACGTCCTGACTTTC
-,TRBD1,TRBV28,TRBJ2-5,CASSLGTGREETQYF,TGTGCCAGCAGTTTGGGGACAGGGAGGGAAGAGACCCAGTACTTC
-,-,TRBV7-9,TRBJ1-3,CASSRGSGNTIYF,TGTGCCAGCAGCCGAGGCTCTGGAAACACCATATATTTT
-,TRBD1,TRBV5-1,TRBJ2-1,CASSLTGRGHSDEQFF,TGCGCCAGCAGCTTGACAGGCAGGGGGCACTCGGATGAGCAGTTCTTC
-,TRBD2,TRBV5-6,TRBJ2-1,CASSRGGTPYNEQFF,TGTGCCAGCAGCCGCGGGGGAACGCCATACAATGAGCAGTTCTTC
once,-,TRBV28,TRBJ1-2,CASSLSTGIKVGYTF,TGTGCCAGCAGTTTATCGACAGGAATCAAGGTTGGCTACACCTTC
-,-,TRBV21-1,TRBJ1-2,CASSKMKTGGAYGYTF,TGTGCCAGCAGCAAAATGAAAACAGGGGGTGCCTATGGCTACACCTTC
-,TRBD2,TRBV11-2,TRBJ2-7,CASSLVWRGASYEQYF,TGTGCCAGCAGCTTAGTATGGCGGGGGGCCTCCTACGAGCAGTACTTC
-,-,TRBV14,TRBJ2-4,CASSTQLGNIQYF,TGTGCCAGCAGCACCCAACTTGGAAACATTCAGTACTTC
once,-,TRBV28,TRBJ1-1,CASSLWAGDTEAFF,TGTGCCAGCAGTTTATGGGCAGGGGACACTGAAGCTTTCTTT
-,-,TRBV30,TRBJ1-2,CAWSRGSNYGYTF,TGTGCCTGGAGTAGGGGCTCTAACTATGGCTACACCTTC
-,TRBD1,TRBV19,TRBJ1-4,CASSNRQGMPTNEKLFF,TGTGCCAGTAGTAACCGACAGGGGATGCCTACTAATGAAAAACTGTTTTTT
-,TRBD1,TRBV4-3,TRBJ2-7,CASSHGQGAKVHEQYF,TGCGCCAGCAGCCACGGACAGGGGGCTAAGGTACACGAGCAGTACTTC
-,TRBD1,TRBV3-1/TRBV3-2,TRBJ1-1,CASSQPRTGEAFF,TGTGCCAGCAGCCAACCTCGGACAGGGGAAGCTTTCTTT
-,-,TRBV28,TRBJ1-1,CASMGPNTEAFF,TGTGCCAGCATGGGCCCAAACACTGAAGCTTTCTTT
few,TRBD1,TRBV3-1/TRBV3-2,TRBJ2-5,CASSRTGETQYF,TGTGCCAGCAGCCGGACAGGAGAGACCCAGTACTTC
few,-,TRBV13,TRBJ2-7,CASSSKTLYEQYF,TGTGCCAGCAGCTCGAAGACACTCTACGAGCAGTACTTC
-,TRBD2,TRBV3-1/TRBV3-2,TRBJ2-2,CASSQREAGVVFF,TGTGCCAGCAGCCAAAGGGAGGCGGGAGTGGTGTTTTTT
few,-,TRBV29-1,TRBJ1-5,CSARWGQGSQHF,TGCAGCGCCAGGTGGGGCCAGGGGTCCCAGCATTTT
once,TRBD1,TRBV6-5,TRBJ1-2,CASSSPRATGGYGYTF,TGTGCCAGCAGTTCCCCTAGAGCTACAGGGGGCTATGGCTACACCTTC
-,-,TRBV28,TRBJ2-1,CASSLTGALNEQFF,TGTGCCAGCAGCCTGACGGGAGCCTTGAATGAGCAGTTCTTC
-,TRBD2,TRBV7-9,TRBJ2-1,CASSSLSGTSGSISYNEQFF,TGTGCCAGCAGCAGCTTAAGTGGGACTAGCGGGAGTATCTCCTACAATGAGCAGTTCTTC
-,-,TRBV2,TRBJ1-1,CASSPRAPGGYRAEAFF,TGTGCCAGCAGTCCCAGGGCCCCGGGAGGGTATCGGGCTGAAGCTTTCTTT
-,TRBD2,TRBV20-1,TRBJ2-2,CSASLGLAGGRWAGELFF,TGCAGTGCTAGTCTGGGACTAGCGGGGGGGCGTTGGGCCGGGGAGCTGTTTTTT
once,-,TRBV19,TRBJ2-1,CASSPRGSYNEQFF,TGTGCCAGTAGTCCTCGGGGCTCCTACAATGAGCAGTTCTTC
-,TRBD1,TRBV3-1/TRBV3-2,TRBJ1-6,CASSHADRASNSPLHF,TGTGCCAGCAGCCATGCTGACAGGGCTTCAAATTCACCCCTCCACTTT
-,TRBD2,TRBV7-2,TRBJ2-7,CASSLLAGENEQYF,TGTGCCAGCAGCTTACTAGCGGGAGAGAATGAGCAGTACTTC
few,TRBD1,TRBV6-5,TRBJ1-5,CASSHRGGINQPQHF,TGTGCCAGCAGCCACAGGGGTGGGATCAATCAGCCCCAGCATTTT
-,TRBD1,TRBV6-5,TRBJ1-3,CASSYGTAGNTIYF,TGTGCCAGCAGCTATGGGACAGCTGGAAACACCATATATTTT
-,-,TRBV19,TRBJ1-4,CATRGGVLPATNEKLFF,TGTGCCACCCGGGGGGGGGTACTACCTGCAACTAATGAAAAACTGTTTTTT
-,-,TRBV3-1/TRBV3-2,TRBJ1-1,CASSQVGVNTEAFF,TGTGCCAGCAGCCAAGTGGGAGTGAACACTGAAGCTTTCTTT
-,-,TRBV7-9,TRBJ1-5,CASSSATGLLQPQHF,TGTGCCAGCAGCTCAGCTACAGGGTTGCTTCAGCCCCAGCATTTT
-,TRBD1,TRBV19,TRBJ1-1,CASTSTWTGGGEAFF,TGTGCCAGTACTAGTACTTGGACAGGGGGCGGTGAAGCTTTCTTT
-,TRBD1,TRBV30,TRBJ1-5,CAWSRGGTGNNQPQHF,TGTGCCTGGAGTCGGGGTGGGACAGGTAACAATCAGCCCCAGCATTTT
-,TRBD1,TRBV14,TRBJ2-1,CASSLPTGGITRNEQFF,TGTGCCAGCAGCTTACCGACAGGGGGGATAACCAGGAATGAGCAGTTCTTC
-,TRBD2,TRBV7-6,TRBJ2-2,CASSQLAGRAGELFF,TGTGCCAGCAGCCAACTAGCGGGACGGGCCGGGGAGCTGTTTTTT